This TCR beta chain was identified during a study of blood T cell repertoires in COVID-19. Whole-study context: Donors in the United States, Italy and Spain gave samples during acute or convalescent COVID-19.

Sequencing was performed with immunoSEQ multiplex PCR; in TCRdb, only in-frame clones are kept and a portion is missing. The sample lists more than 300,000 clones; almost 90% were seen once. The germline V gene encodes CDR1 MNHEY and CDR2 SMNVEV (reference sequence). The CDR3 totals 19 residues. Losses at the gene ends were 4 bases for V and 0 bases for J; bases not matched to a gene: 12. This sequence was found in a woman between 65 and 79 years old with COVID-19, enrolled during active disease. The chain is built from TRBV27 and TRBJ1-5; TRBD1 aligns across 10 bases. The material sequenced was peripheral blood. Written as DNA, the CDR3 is TGTGCCAGCAGTTCCGAGCCGGGACAGGGGCGATATAGCAATCAGCCCCAGCATTTT. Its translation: CASSSEPGQGRYSNQPQHF.